This passage covers 9 T cell receptor beta chains from one sample sequenced in a study of cytomegalovirus exposure and HLA in healthy donors. Repertoires were generated with immunoSEQ multiplex PCR, while TCRdb's copy carries only in-frame clones and drops some. The sample comprises about 38,000 clones, 80% to 95% of which are singletons, and around 3.4% rests with the top ten. Source material: PBMCs. These receptors came from a man younger than 30 in good health and CMV-seronegative.

The chain recombines TRBV21-1 with TRBJ2-3; the D call in the table, TRBD2, was not verified against the DNA. TRBV21-1 constitutes a pseudogene. The CDR3 runs to 16 residues. Here the CDR3 DNA reads TGTGCCAGCAGCAAAGTTCGCGGGGGGGACACAGATACGCAGTATTTT. Residues: CASSKVRGGDTDTQYF.

This chain uses TRBV5-6 with TRBJ2-7, with 8 bases matching TRBD2. Germline V CDR1 and CDR2: SGHDT, YYEEEE. CDR3 length: 14 residues. The junction had 2 bases not matched to a gene; V was cut back by 1 base and J by 2 bases. DNA of the CDR3: TGTGCCAGCAGCTTGAGTAGCGGGACCTACGAGCAGTACTTC. Translating it yields CASSLSSGTYEQYF.

Only a few counts were recorded for this clone. The chain employs TRBV7-2 and TRBJ2-1; the D is unclear. Per the germline V gene, CDR1 is SGHTA and CDR2 is FQGNSA. CDR3 length: 12 residues. V was clipped by 2 bases and J by 9 bases, with 8 bases between them. The CDR3 coding sequence is TGTGCCAGCAGCTTAACGGAGATTGAGCAGTTCTTC. Its protein is CASSLTEIEQFF.

This chain uses TRBV9 with TRBJ2-4; TRBD1 aligns across 8 bases. There are 16 residues in the CDR3. V gave up 3 bases and J gave up 2 bases; unmatched junction bases: 7. From germline, CDR1 is SGDLS and CDR2 YYNGEE. The CDR3 protein is CASSAGQGITKNIQYF. The CDR3 nucleotides read TGTGCCAGCAGCGCTGGACAGGGAATAACCAAAAACATTCAGTACTTC.

This sequence joins TRBV5-6 and TRBJ1-5; tentatively, D is TRBD1 (5 bases). The CDR3 covers 15 residues. Trimming cost V 1 base and J 2 bases, with 10 bases left between them. CDR1 and CDR2 from the germline V gene are SGHDT and YYEEEE. CDR3: CASSLKGYGNQPQHF. CDR3 DNA: TGTGCCAGCAGCTTGAAGGGGTACGGCAATCAGCCCCAGCATTTT.

The genes are TRBV6-4 and TRBJ1-2, with D perhaps TRBD1 (6 bases). Between the trimmed V and J ends, which lost 3 bases and 4 bases, there was a span of 18 bases. This CDR3 region has 16 residues. In germline, CDR1 is MRHNA, CDR2 SNTAGT. CDR3 DNA sequence: TGTGCCAGCAGTGAGACTTGGGGGGGGCATGGCTATGGCTACACCTTC. Its protein is CASSETWGGHGYGYTF.

The gene calls are TRBV11-1 and TRBJ2-7; D is ambiguous. CDR1 and CDR2 (germline): SGHAT, FQDESV (reference sequence). V shed 0 bases and J shed 3 bases, with 3 bases lying between them. There are 12 residues in the CDR3. CDR3 protein: CASSLANYEQYF. Here the CDR3 DNA reads TGTGCCAGCAGCTTAGCCAACTACGAGCAGTACTTC. Variable domain in full (rest from reference TRBV11-1 and TRBJ2-7): EAEVAQSPRYKITEKSQAVAFWCDPISGHATLYWYRQILGQGPELLVQFQDESVVDDSQLPKDRFSAERLKGVDSTLKIQPAELGDSAMYLCASSLANYEQYFGPGTRLTVT.

V gene TRBV5-1 combines with J gene TRBJ1-3, with D maybe TRBD1 (5 bases). Germline V lookup: CDR1 SGHRS, CDR2 YFSETQ. The CDR3 has 14 residues. Trimming removed 5 bases from V and 4 bases from J, with 13 bases in between. In DNA form, the CDR3 reads TGCGCCAGCAGACCGGATGGGGCCGGAAACACCATATATTTT. Translating it yields CASRPDGAGNTIYF.

The rearrangement uses TRBV7-9 and TRBJ2-3; no clear D. The CDR3 sequence is 15 residues long. The ends were cut back, 4 bases at V and 0 bases at J, with 11 bases in the middle. Germline CDR1 is SEHNR and CDR2 is FQNEAQ (reference sequence). CDR3 loop: CASSSPLTSTDTQYF. The DNA for the CDR3 is TGTGCCAGCAGCTCACCCCTGACTAGCACAGATACGCAGTATTTT.